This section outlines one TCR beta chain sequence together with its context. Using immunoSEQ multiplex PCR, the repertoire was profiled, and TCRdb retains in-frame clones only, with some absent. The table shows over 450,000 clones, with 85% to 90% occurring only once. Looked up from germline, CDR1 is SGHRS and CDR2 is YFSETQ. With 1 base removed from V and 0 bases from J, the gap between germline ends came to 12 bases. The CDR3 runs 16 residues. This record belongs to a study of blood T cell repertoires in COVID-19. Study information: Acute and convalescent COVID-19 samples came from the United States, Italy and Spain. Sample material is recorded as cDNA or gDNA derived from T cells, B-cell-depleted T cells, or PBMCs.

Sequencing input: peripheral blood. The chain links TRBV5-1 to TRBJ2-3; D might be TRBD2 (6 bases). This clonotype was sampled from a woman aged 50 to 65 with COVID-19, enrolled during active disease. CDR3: CASSLTGTSSTDTQYF. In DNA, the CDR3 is TGCGCCAGCAGCTTGACCGGGACTTCCAGCACAGATACGCAGTATTTT.